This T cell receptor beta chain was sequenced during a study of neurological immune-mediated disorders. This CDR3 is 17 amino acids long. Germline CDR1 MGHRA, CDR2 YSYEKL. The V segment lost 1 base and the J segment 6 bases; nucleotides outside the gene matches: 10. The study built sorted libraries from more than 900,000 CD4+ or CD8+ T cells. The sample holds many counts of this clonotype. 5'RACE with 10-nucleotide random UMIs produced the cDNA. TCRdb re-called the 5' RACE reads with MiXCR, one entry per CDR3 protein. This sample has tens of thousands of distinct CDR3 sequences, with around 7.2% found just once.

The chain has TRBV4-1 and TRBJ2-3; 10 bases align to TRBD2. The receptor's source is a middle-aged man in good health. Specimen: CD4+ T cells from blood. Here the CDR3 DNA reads TGCGCCAGCAGCCAAGGAAGGGCTAGCGGGAGAGTGGATACGCAGTATTTT. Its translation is CASSQGRASGRVDTQYF.